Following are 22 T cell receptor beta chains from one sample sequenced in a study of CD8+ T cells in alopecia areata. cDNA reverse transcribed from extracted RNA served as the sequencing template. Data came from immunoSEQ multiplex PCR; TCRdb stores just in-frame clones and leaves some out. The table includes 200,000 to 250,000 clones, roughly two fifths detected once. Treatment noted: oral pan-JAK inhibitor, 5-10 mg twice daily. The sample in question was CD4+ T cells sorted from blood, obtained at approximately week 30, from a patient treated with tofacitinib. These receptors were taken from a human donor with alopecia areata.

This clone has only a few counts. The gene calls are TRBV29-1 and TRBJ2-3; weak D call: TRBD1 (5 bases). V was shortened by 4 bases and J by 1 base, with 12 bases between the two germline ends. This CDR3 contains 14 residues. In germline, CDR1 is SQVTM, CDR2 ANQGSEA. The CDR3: CSVVVGRRTDTQYF. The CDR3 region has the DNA TGCAGCGTTGTCGTGGGGCGACGCACAGATACGCAGTATTTT.

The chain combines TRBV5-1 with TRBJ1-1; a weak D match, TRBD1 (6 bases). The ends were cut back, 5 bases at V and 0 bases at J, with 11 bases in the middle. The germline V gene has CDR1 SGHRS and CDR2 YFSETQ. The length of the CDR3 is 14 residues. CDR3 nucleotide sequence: TGCGCCAGCAGACCCACAGGGATGAACACTGAAGCTTTCTTT. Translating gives CASRPTGMNTEAFF.

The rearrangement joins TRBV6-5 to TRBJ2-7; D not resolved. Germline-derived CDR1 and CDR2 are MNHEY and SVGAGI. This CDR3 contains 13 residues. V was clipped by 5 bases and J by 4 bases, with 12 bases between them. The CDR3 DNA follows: TGTGCCAGCAGTACTCTTATGTTGTACGAGCAGTACTTC. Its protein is CASSTLMLYEQYF.

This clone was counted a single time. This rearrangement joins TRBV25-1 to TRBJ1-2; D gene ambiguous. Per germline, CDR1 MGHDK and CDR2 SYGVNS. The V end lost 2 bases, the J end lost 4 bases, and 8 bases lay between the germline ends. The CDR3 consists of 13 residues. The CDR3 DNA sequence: TGTGCCAGCAGTGAACGGCGGCTCTATGGCTACACCTTC. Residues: CASSERRLYGYTF.

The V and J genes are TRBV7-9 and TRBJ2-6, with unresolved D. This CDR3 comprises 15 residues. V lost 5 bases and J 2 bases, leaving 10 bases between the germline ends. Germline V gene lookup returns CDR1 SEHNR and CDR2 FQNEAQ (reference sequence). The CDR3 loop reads CASSPFSPGANVLTF. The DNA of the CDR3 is TGTGCCAGCAGCCCCTTTTCCCCTGGGGCCAACGTCCTGACTTTC.

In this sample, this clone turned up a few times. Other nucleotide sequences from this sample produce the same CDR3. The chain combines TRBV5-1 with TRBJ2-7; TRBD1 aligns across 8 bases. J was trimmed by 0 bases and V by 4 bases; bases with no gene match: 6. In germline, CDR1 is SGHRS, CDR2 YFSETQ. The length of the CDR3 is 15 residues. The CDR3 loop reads CASSPTGGISYEQYF. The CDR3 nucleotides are TGCGCCAGCAGCCCAACAGGGGGGATCTCCTACGAGCAGTACTTC.

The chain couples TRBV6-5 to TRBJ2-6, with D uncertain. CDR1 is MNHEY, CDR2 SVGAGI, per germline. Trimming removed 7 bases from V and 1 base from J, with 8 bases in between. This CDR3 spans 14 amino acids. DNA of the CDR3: TGTGCCAGCACTGAGAATTCTGGGGCCAACGTCCTGACTTTC. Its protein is CASTENSGANVLTF.

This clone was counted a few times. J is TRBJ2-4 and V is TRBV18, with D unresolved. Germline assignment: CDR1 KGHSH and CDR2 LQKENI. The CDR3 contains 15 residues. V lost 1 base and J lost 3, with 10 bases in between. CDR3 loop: CASSPRDWVKNIQYF. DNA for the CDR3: TGTGCCAGCTCACCACGCGATTGGGTCAAAAACATTCAGTACTTC.

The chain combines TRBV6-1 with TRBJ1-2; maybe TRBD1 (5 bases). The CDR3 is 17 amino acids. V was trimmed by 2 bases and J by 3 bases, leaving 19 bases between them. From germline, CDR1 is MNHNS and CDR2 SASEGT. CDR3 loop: CASSESGPKGTYYGYTF. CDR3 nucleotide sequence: TGTGCCAGCAGTGAAAGCGGACCAAAGGGGACTTACTATGGCTACACCTTC.

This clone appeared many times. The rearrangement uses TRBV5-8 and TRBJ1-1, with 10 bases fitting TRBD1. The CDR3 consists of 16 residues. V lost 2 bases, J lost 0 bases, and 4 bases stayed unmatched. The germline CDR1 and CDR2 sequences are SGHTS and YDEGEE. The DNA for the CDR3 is TGTGCCAGCAGCTTCCGGGACAGGGGTATGAACACTGAAGCTTTCTTT. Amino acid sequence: CASSFRDRGMNTEAFF.

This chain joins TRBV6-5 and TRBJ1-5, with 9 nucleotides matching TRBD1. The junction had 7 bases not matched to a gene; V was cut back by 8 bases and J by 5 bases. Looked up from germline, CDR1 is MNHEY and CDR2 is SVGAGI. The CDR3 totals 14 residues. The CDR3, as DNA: TGTGCCAGCTGGGGACAGGGACGAGATCAGCCCCAGCATTTT. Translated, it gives CASWGQGRDQPQHF.

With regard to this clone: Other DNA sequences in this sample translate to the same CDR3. CDR3 in amino acids: CASSLTSGTYEQYF. DNA of the CDR3: TGCGCCAGCAGCCTTACTAGCGGGACCTACGAGCAGTACTTC. The rearrangement uses TRBV5-1 and TRBJ2-7, with 10 bases that match TRBD2. The length of the CDR3 is 14 residues. Germline values: CDR1 SGHRS, CDR2 YFSETQ. V was clipped by 4 bases and J by 2 bases; unmatched bases: 3.

The CDR3 nucleotides read TGTGCCAGCAGCCCCGTCACAGGTGGCCGCGGTGGTACGCAGTATTTT. Its protein is CASSPVTGGRGGTQYF. The chain couples TRBV11-2 to TRBJ2-3; perhaps TRBD1 as D (5 bases). The CDR3 loop spans 16 amino acids. V shed 5 bases and J shed 8 bases, with 23 bases lying between them. Germline V lookup: CDR1 SGHAT, CDR2 FQNNGV.

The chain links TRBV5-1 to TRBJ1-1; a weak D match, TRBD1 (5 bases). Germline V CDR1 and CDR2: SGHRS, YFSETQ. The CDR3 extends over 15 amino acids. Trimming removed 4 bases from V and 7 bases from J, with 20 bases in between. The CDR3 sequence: CASSRLRQTADEAFF. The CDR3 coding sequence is TGCGCCAGCAGCCGTCTTAGACAGACAGCGGATGAAGCTTTCTTT.

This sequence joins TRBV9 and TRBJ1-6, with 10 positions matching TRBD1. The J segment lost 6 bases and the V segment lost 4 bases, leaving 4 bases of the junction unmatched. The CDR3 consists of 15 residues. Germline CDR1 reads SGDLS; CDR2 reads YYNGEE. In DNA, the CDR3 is TGTGCCAGCAGCCTGGGGACAGGGGTTAATTCACCCCTCCACTTT. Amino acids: CASSLGTGVNSPLHF.

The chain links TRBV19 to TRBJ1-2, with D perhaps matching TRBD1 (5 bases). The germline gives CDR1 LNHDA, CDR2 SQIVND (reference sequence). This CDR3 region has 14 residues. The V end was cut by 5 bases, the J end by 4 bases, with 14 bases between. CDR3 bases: TGTGCCAGTAGTTCAAATACGGGACGCTATGGCTACACCTTC. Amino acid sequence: CASSSNTGRYGYTF.

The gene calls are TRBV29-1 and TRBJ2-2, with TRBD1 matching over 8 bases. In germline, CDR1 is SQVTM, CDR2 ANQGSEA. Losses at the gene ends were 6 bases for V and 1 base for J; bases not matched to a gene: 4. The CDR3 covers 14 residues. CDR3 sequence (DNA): TGCAGCGTCTGGACAGGGATGAACACCGGGGAGCTGTTTTTT. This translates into CSVWTGMNTGELFF.

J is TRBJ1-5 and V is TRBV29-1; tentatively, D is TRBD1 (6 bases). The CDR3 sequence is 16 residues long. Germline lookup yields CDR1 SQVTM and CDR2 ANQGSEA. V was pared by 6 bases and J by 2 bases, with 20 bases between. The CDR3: CSVARQDGGGNQPQHF. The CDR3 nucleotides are TGCAGCGTCGCAAGACAGGACGGCGGGGGCAATCAGCCCCAGCATTTT.

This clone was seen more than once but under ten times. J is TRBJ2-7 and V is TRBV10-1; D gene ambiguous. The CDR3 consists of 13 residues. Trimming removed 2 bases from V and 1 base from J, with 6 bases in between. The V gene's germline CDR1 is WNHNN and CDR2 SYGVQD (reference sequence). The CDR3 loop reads CASSERVSYEQYF. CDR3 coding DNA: TGCGCCAGCAGTGAGAGAGTTTCCTACGAGCAGTACTTC.

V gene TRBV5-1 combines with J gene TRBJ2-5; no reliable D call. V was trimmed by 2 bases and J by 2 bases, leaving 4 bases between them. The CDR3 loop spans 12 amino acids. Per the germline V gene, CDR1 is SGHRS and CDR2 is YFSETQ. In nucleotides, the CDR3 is TGCGCCAGCAGCTTTAGTCAAGAGACCCAGTACTTC. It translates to CASSFSQETQYF.

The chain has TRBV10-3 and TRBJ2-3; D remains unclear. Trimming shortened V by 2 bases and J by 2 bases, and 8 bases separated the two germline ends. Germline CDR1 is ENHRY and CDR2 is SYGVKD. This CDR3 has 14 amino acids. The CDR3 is CAISETQPTDTQYF. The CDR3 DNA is TGTGCCATCAGTGAGACCCAGCCCACAGATACGCAGTATTTT.

CDR3 sequence: CAWRVREGQPQHF. The CDR3 DNA is TGTGCCTGGAGGGTGAGGGAAGGCCAGCCCCAGCATTTT. The chain employs TRBV30 and TRBJ1-5; the D is unclear. Trimming cost V 3 bases and J 7 bases, with 13 bases left between them. CDR1 GTSNPN and CDR2 SVGIG come from the germline V gene (reference sequence). The length of the CDR3 is 13 residues.